This T cell receptor beta chain derives from a study of blood T cell repertoires in COVID-19. CDR3 length: 16 residues. J gave up 2 bases and V 5 bases, and 9 bases lay outside the gene matches. Germline assignment: CDR1 MNHNY and CDR2 SVGAGI (reference sequence). The Seattle patients joined while their infection was active and were tracked longitudinally afterward. Assay used: immunoSEQ multiplex PCR; TCRdb lists only in-frame clones, some missing. The sample contains 200,000 to 300,000 clones, more than 70% of which appear only once. This TCR came from a woman aged 25 to 39 with COVID-19, enrolled during active disease. This chain joins TRBV6-6 and TRBJ1-2; TRBD1 aligns across 9 bases. The sequenced material came from peripheral blood. The CDR3 loop reads CASSPRPGTGNYGYTF. The CDR3 DNA sequence: TGTGCCAGCAGTCCACGTCCCGGGACAGGGAACTATGGCTACACCTTC.